This TCR beta chain was identified in a study of long-term antiretroviral therapy in people with HIV. Trimming removed 3 bases at V and 2 bases at J, with 8 bases between. The CDR3 length is 14 residues. Germline V gene lookup returns CDR1 MNHNY and CDR2 SVGAGI (reference sequence). Runs used v3.0 of the immunoSEQ assay and were done at survey level. Clones were sequenced by immunoSEQ multiplex PCR, and TCRdb holds only the in-frame ones, with some missing. The sample includes 15,000 to 20,000 clones, about 86% of them seen just once. The sequence derives from a young man with HIV. The chain uses TRBV6-6 and TRBJ2-1; D gene ambiguous. The source was unsorted PBMCs, collected 0.1 years after starting antiretroviral therapy. CDR3 protein: CASSYSSPYNEQFF. Written as DNA, the CDR3 is TGTGCCAGCAGTTATAGCTCCCCCTACAATGAGCAGTTCTTC.